This TCR beta chain was retrieved from a study of T cells in Graves' hyperthyroidism and ophthalmopathy. Amplified TCR beta CDR3 regions came from RNA transcripts. First-round RT-PCR with HTBI primers amplified the TCR CDR3 region. TCRdb itself ran the multiplex PCR reads through MiXCR, one entry per CDR3 protein. The sample holds around 720,000 distinct CDR3 sequences, under 45% seen once. General observations from the study: For ophthalmopathy, model prediction preceded onset by a median 6.5 months. Stable hyperthyroidism was separated from ophthalmopathy by a model based on 13 V-J features.

This clonotype came up many times. The target antigen is unknown. V was trimmed by 5 bases and J by 1 base, leaving 12 bases between them. This CDR3 is 15 amino acids long. Germline-derived CDR1 and CDR2 are SEHNR and FQNEAQ (reference sequence). The sequence was collected from a woman in her 40s with Graves' hyperthyroidism. The chain couples TRBV7-9 to TRBJ1-5; no definite D call. Input material: blood. The DNA of the CDR3 is TGTGCCAGCAGCGACACAGAGGGCAGCAATCAGCCCCAGCATTTT. This translates into CASSDTEGSNQPQHF.